What follows are 27 T cell receptor beta chains derived from one specimen sequenced in a study of identical twins (dated by TCRdb to about 2016). Libraries were prepared through 5' RACE. Sequencing was performed on an Illumina HiSeq 2000. The public reads were run again by TCRdb, first through fastp at Q25 and then through MiXCR, and only productive beta chains were kept. When rows share a CDR3 protein, they turn into one entry using the most common DNA and genes. The sample table records under 500,000 distinct CDR3 sequences; 13% to 15% of these occur just once. Jointly, the top ten make up about 1% of the sample. The same specimen was also included in a second study, on yellow fever vaccine responses in identical twins.

The sequencing sample was made of CD4+ T cells sorted from blood. Every receptor here comes from a woman aged 18-29 years in good health.

The V and J genes are TRBV20-1 and TRBJ2-1, with 11 bases aligning to TRBD2. CDR1 DFQATT and CDR2 SNEGSKA come from the germline V gene (reference sequence). Germline trimming cut 5 bases from V and 8 bases from J; bases unmatched to any gene: 5. The CDR3 contains 13 residues. The CDR3 DNA is TGCAGTGCTCTCCGGACTAGCGGGTATGAGCAGTTCTTC. It translates to CSALRTSGYEQFF.

This clonotype has at least ten counts. The rearrangement joins TRBV12-3 or TRBV12-4 to TRBJ2-7; D possibly matches TRBD1 or TRBD2 (5 bases each). The V and J ends lost 4 bases and 2 bases respectively, with 18 bases between them. There are 16 residues in the CDR3. DNA for the CDR3: TGTGCCAGCAGTTGGTCCTCCGGGGCTCAACCCTACGAGCAGTACTTC. This sequence encodes CASSWSSGAQPYEQYF.

This clonotype has a count of ten or more. This chain links TRBV4-2 with TRBJ1-2; 9 bases line up with TRBD1. The CDR3 contains 14 residues. Germline lookup yields CDR1 LGHNA and CDR2 YNFKEQ. J gave up 3 bases and V 5 bases, and 4 bases lay outside the gene matches. This CDR3 reads CASSIRDRDYGYTF. As DNA, the CDR3 is TGTGCCAGCAGCATCCGGGACAGGGACTATGGCTACACCTTC.

In DNA, the CDR3 is TGTGCCACCAGCAGACCGGGGGTAGGCTACAATGAGCAGTTCTTC. Translated, it gives CATSRPGVGYNEQFF. The V and J genes are TRBV15 and TRBJ2-1; perhaps TRBD2 as D (6 bases). V lost 2 bases to trimming and J lost 3 bases, with 11 bases between them. The CDR3 is made up of 15 amino acids. The V gene's germline CDR1 is LNHNV and CDR2 YYDKDF (reference sequence).

This clonotype was observed a handful of times. The rearrangement joins TRBV20-1 to TRBJ2-2; D uncertain. Germline values: CDR1 DFQATT, CDR2 SNEGSKA (reference sequence). Trimming pared 6 bases from V and 3 bases from J, leaving 11 bases between. The CDR3 totals 13 residues. CDR3 nucleotide sequence: TGCAGTGCGCGATACTTCTACACCGGGGAGCTGTTTTTT. Amino acids: CSARYFYTGELFF.

The chain has TRBV6-5 and TRBJ2-5; tentative D call: TRBD2 (6 bases). Trimming removed 6 bases from V and 8 bases from J, with 10 bases in between. The CDR3 sequence is 11 residues long. CDR1 and CDR2 from the germline V gene are MNHEY and SVGAGI. The CDR3 nucleotides read TGTGCCAGCAGGGAGGGTATAACCCAGTACTTC. Translated: CASREGITQYF.

There are many counts of this clonotype. The V and J genes are TRBV4-3 and TRBJ2-7; 11 nucleotides align to TRBD2. Trimming took 1 base from V and 10 from J; bases not matched to a gene: 3. The CDR3 consists of 13 residues. Germline V CDR1 and CDR2: LGHNA, YSLEER. The CDR3 bases are TGCGCCAGCAGCCAAGGTCTAGCGGGAGGTCAGTACTTC. It codes for CASSQGLAGGQYF.

A few counts support this clonotype. The chain links TRBV6-5 to TRBJ1-6; D is uncertain. Germline CDR1 reads MNHEY; CDR2 reads SVGAGI. Trimming removed 8 bases from V and 10 bases from J, with 12 bases in between. The CDR3 length is 12 residues. In DNA, the CDR3 is TGTGCCAGCCGGAGTAGTAGCTCACCCCTCCACTTT. Translated: CASRSSSSPLHF.

This clonotype has only a few counts. The V and J genes are TRBV5-6 and TRBJ2-5; D assignment may be TRBD1 or TRBD2 (5 bases each). Trimming took 6 bases from V and 5 from J, leaving 11 bases between them. Germline CDR1 is SGHDT and CDR2 is YYEEEE. This CDR3 region has 12 residues. The CDR3 DNA is TGTGCCAGCAATAGGTGGGGGGAGACCCAGTACTTC. Its translation: CASNRWGETQYF.

This clonotype came up a few times. DNA of the CDR3: TGTGCCACCAGCCCGCAACCCCAGTCTGAAGCTTTCTTT. Translation gives CATSPQPQSEAFF. V and J are TRBV15 and TRBJ1-1, with no clear D. Trimming removed 5 bases at V and 6 bases at J, with 13 bases between. This CDR3 comprises 13 residues. CDR1 and CDR2 from the germline V gene are LNHNV and YYDKDF (reference sequence).

The chain has TRBV7-2 and TRBJ1-4; tentatively, D is TRBD1 (5 bases). Germline loops: CDR1 SGHTA, CDR2 FQGNSA. This CDR3 is 15 amino acids long. Trimming shortened V by 5 bases and J by 4 bases, and 14 bases separated the two germline ends. DNA of the CDR3: TGTGCCAGCAGCCCCAGTCGGGGCAGTAATGAAAAACTGTTTTTT. It encodes CASSPSRGSNEKLFF.

In its sample, this clonotype was seen a few times. The V and J genes are TRBV10-3 and TRBJ1-4; 7 bases align to TRBD1. CDR1 and CDR2 (germline): ENHRY, SYGVKD. The CDR3 totals 16 residues. Losses at the gene ends were 0 bases for V and 8 bases for J; bases not matched to a gene: 9. The CDR3 loop is CAISESTGVGGEKLFF. CDR3 in DNA: TGTGCCATCAGTGAGTCCACAGGGGTAGGAGGCGAAAAACTGTTTTTT.

This clonotype was observed a few times. This chain connects TRBV27 to TRBJ2-1, with D possibly TRBD2 on 5 matching bases. V lost 5 bases, J lost 3 bases, and 14 bases lay in between. The CDR3 is 15 amino acids. The germline CDR1 and CDR2 sequences are MNHEY and SMNVEV (reference sequence). CDR3 DNA sequence: TGTGCCAGCAGTGACCTAGTAGAGGGCTACAATGAGCAGTTCTTC. Amino acids: CASSDLVEGYNEQFF.

This clonotype showed up many times. The chain combines TRBV29-1 with TRBJ2-1; the match to TRBD2 covers 11 bases. CDR3 size: 14 residues. Per the germline V gene, CDR1 is SQVTM and CDR2 is ANQGSEA. With 6 bases clipped from V and 3 bases from J, the junction kept 4 bases outside the gene matches. The CDR3, as DNA: TGCAGCGTCGGGACTAGCGGAATCTACAATGAGCAGTTCTTC. Amino acids: CSVGTSGIYNEQFF.

This clonotype was seen more than once but under ten times. This chain links TRBV10-2 with TRBJ2-7; D perhaps matches TRBD2 (5 bases). V lost 10 bases to trimming and J lost 10 bases, with 17 bases between them. The CDR3 contains 11 residues. In germline, CDR1 is WSHSY, CDR2 SAAADI. CDR3: CATGVTAGQYF. As DNA, the CDR3 is TGCGCCACCGGAGTCACCGCGGGCCAGTACTTC.

The chain links TRBV5-1 to TRBJ2-7; 15 nucleotides match TRBD2. The J segment lost 2 bases and the V segment lost 7 bases, leaving 1 base of the junction unmatched. The germline V gene has CDR1 SGHRS and CDR2 YFSETQ. The CDR3 runs to 14 residues. The CDR3 reads CASGTSGRTYEQYF. The CDR3 DNA is TGCGCCAGCGGGACTAGCGGGAGGACCTACGAGCAGTACTTC.

The table lists this clonotype with a few counts. V and J are TRBV6-1 and TRBJ2-7; TRBD1 aligns across 11 bases. Losses at the gene ends were 6 bases for V and 5 bases for J; bases not matched to a gene: 9. The germline CDR1 and CDR2 sequences are MNHNS and SASEGT. The CDR3 runs to 15 residues. CDR3 region: CASSTPDRGRHEQYF. The CDR3 DNA reads TGTGCCAGCAGCACCCCGGACAGGGGGCGCCACGAGCAGTACTTC.

This clonotype has more than one count but fewer than ten. The rearrangement links TRBV20-1 to TRBJ2-2, with 9 bases aligning to TRBD1. Trimming took 5 bases from V and 2 from J; bases not matched to a gene: 21. The CDR3 contains 20 residues. Germline V gene data show CDR1 as DFQATT and CDR2 as SNEGSKA (reference sequence). CDR3 nucleotides: TGCAGTGCTCGGGGAAATAGACAGGGGGACAAGCGGGTTAACACCGGGGAGCTGTTTTTT. Its translation is CSARGNRQGDKRVNTGELFF.

This clonotype has only a few counts. The rearrangement joins TRBV11-2 to TRBJ2-1, with D hard to call. Trimming left V 5 bases short and J 4 bases short, with 9 bases between. Looked up from germline, CDR1 is SGHAT and CDR2 is FQNNGV. This CDR3 comprises 13 residues. The CDR3 sequence is CASSPEEYNEQFF. Here the CDR3 DNA reads TGTGCCAGCAGCCCAGAGGAGTACAATGAGCAGTTCTTC.

This chain connects TRBV30 to TRBJ1-1; D perhaps matches TRBD1 (5 bases). Trimming cost V 2 bases and J 11 bases, with 15 bases left between them. Germline CDR1 and CDR2: GTSNPN and SVGIG (reference sequence). The CDR3 extends over 12 amino acids. The CDR3 sequence is CAWSRDAVGAFF. CDR3 in DNA: TGTGCCTGGAGTCGGGACGCCGTTGGGGCTTTCTTT. The full variable domain, rest sourced from reference TRBV30 and TRBJ1-1, is SQTIHQWPATLVQPVGSPLSLECTVEGTSNPNLYWYRQAAGRGLQLLFYSVGIGQISSEVPQNLSASRPQDRQFILSSKKLLLSDSGFYLCAWSRDAVGAFFGQGTRLTVV.

The chain is built from TRBV27 and TRBJ2-5; D could derive from TRBD1 or TRBD2 (7 bases each). The germline CDR1 and CDR2 sequences are MNHEY and SMNVEV (reference sequence). The CDR3 loop spans 19 amino acids. Trimming cost V 2 bases and J 6 bases, with 28 bases left between them. The CDR3 DNA sequence: TGTGCCAGCAGTTTACGGTCAGGGGGGGAGGCTGGGGTTGGTAAGACCCAGTACTTC. It yields the protein CASSLRSGGEAGVGKTQYF.

The sample holds many counts of this clonotype. The gene calls are TRBV5-1 and TRBJ1-1, with D possibly TRBD1 on 6 matching bases. The CDR3 is made up of 13 amino acids. V lost 0 bases, J lost 9 bases, and 12 bases lay in between. CDR1 is SGHRS, CDR2 YFSETQ, per germline. This CDR3 is CASSLGDGQKAFF. The CDR3 DNA reads TGCGCCAGCAGCTTGGGAGATGGACAGAAAGCTTTCTTT.

This clonotype was counted many times. The J gene is TRBJ2-7, the V gene TRBV25-1; D not resolved. Germline-derived CDR1 and CDR2 are MGHDK and SYGVNS. Trimming pared 3 bases from V and 3 bases from J, leaving 6 bases between. The CDR3 sequence is 12 residues long. CDR3 DNA sequence: TGTGCCAGCAGTGACTCAAGCTACGAGCAGTACTTC. Protein product: CASSDSSYEQYF.

This clonotype occurred many times. The rearrangement joins TRBV7-2 to TRBJ1-4; perhaps TRBD1 as D (6 bases). The V and J ends lost 2 bases and 12 bases respectively, with 16 bases between them. This CDR3 spans 14 amino acids. Germline V gives CDR1 SGHTA, CDR2 FQGNSA. The CDR3 DNA is TGTGCCAGCAGCTTATCCTTACAGGGAAGGGAACTGTTTTTT. It specifies CASSLSLQGRELFF.

This clonotype was observed at least ten times. The chain is built from TRBV5-5 and TRBJ2-1; 8 nucleotides align to TRBD2. V shed 4 bases, J shed 3 bases, and the junction held 3 bases outside the gene matches. Germline CDR1 SGHKS, CDR2 YYEKEE (reference sequence). This CDR3 contains 14 residues. CDR3 in amino acids: CASSVGTSYNEQFF. The DNA of the CDR3 is TGTGCCAGCAGCGTGGGGACTAGCTACAATGAGCAGTTCTTC.

The chain combines TRBV5-1 with TRBJ2-3, with a tentative D call TRBD1 (6 bases). The CDR3 sequence is 16 residues long. V lost 4 bases to trimming and J lost 1 base, with 16 bases between them. The germline V gene has CDR1 SGHRS and CDR2 YFSETQ. Here the CDR3 reads CASSPGARTRTDTQYF. The CDR3 DNA reads TGCGCCAGCAGCCCAGGGGCGCGGACCCGCACAGATACGCAGTATTTT. Drawing the rest from reference TRBV5-1 and TRBJ2-3, the complete variable domain is KAGVTQTPRYLIKTRGQQVTLSCSPISGHRSVSWYQQTPGQGLQFLFEYFSETQRNKGNFPGRFSGRQFSNSRSEMNVSTLELGDSALYLCASSPGARTRTDTQYFGPGTRLTVL.

This clonotype has more than one count but fewer than ten. The V call is TRBV4-3, the J call TRBJ2-3; possibly TRBD1 or TRBD2 for D (5 bases each). The CDR3 has 13 residues. Trimming removed 0 bases at V and 4 bases at J, with 5 bases between. The germline V gene encodes CDR1 LGHNA and CDR2 YSLEER. The chain's CDR3 is CASSQEGPDTQYF. For the CDR3, the DNA is TGCGCCAGCAGCCAAGAGGGACCAGATACGCAGTATTTT.